The 10 T cell receptor beta chains given below trace back to one sample, sequenced in a study of blood T cell repertoires in COVID-19. Assay: immunoSEQ multiplex PCR; the TCRdb copy retains only in-frame clones and omits some. The sample carries around 50,000 clones, approximately 87% recorded once. The specimen was peripheral blood. Receptors originate from a human donor in a cohort sampled during active COVID-19.

J is TRBJ1-1 and V is TRBV28; 8 positions match TRBD1. Germline-derived CDR1 and CDR2 are MDHEN and SYDVKM. V lost 11 bases to trimming and J lost 1 base; unmatched junction nucleotides: 9. This CDR3 region has 14 residues. The CDR3 nucleotides are TGTGCCCTACGCCCCGGACAGGGGAACACTGAAGCTTTCTTT. As protein: CALRPGQGNTEAFF.

The V and J genes are TRBV14 and TRBJ1-2, with TRBD1 as a possible D gene (5 bases). Trimming removed 5 bases at V and 0 bases at J, with 7 bases between. Germline-derived CDR1 and CDR2 are SGHDN and FVKESK. The CDR3 totals 13 residues. CDR3 sequence (DNA): TGTGCCAGCAGCGCGGGACCTAACTATGGCTACACCTTC. It encodes CASSAGPNYGYTF.

This chain joins TRBV28 and TRBJ1-6, with D possibly matching TRBD1 (5 bases). Trimming pared 2 bases from V and 0 bases from J, leaving 14 bases between. The CDR3 covers 18 residues. Germline V CDR1 and CDR2: MDHEN, SYDVKM. CDR3 residues: CASSLGGVEDSYNSPLHF. CDR3 sequence (DNA): TGTGCCAGCAGTTTAGGAGGGGTAGAAGACTCCTATAATTCACCCCTCCACTTT.

The V and J genes are TRBV19 and TRBJ2-7, with 7 bases fitting TRBD2. The CDR3 runs to 17 residues. Germline V gene data show CDR1 as LNHDA and CDR2 as SQIVND (reference sequence). The trim removed 4 bases at V and 7 bases at J, leaving 19 bases unmatched. CDR3 nucleotide sequence: TGTGCCAGTAGTAGGAACGCGCAGGGAGGTCCCGGGGGGGAGCAGTACTTC. Translation: CASSRNAQGGPGGEQYF.

The J gene is TRBJ2-2, the V gene TRBV19; D remains unclear. Between the trimmed V and J ends, which lost 4 bases and 7 bases, there was a span of 7 bases. Germline CDR1 LNHDA, CDR2 SQIVND (reference sequence). There are 12 residues in the CDR3. This CDR3 reads CASSTPGGELFF. The CDR3 DNA sequence: TGTGCCAGTAGTACCCCCGGCGGGGAGCTGTTTTTT.

This sequence joins TRBV9 and TRBJ2-5; weak D call: TRBD1 (6 bases). Looked up from germline, CDR1 is SGDLS and CDR2 is YYNGEE. The CDR3 has 13 residues. Trimming removed 4 bases at V and 5 bases at J, with 12 bases between. The CDR3 bases are TGTGCCAGCAGCACCCACAGGGTGGAGACCCAGTACTTC. This codes for CASSTHRVETQYF.

In its sample, this clone was seen a few times. V usage is TRBV7-2 and J usage is TRBJ2-7; TRBD2 matches 10 bases. The CDR3 is made up of 15 amino acids. The ends lost 5 bases at V and 3 bases at J; junction bases unmatched: 7. The germline V gene encodes CDR1 SGHTA and CDR2 FQGNSA. In nucleotides, the CDR3 is TGTGCCAGCAGCATCCAGCGGGGGGGCCTCTACGAGCAGTACTTC. It specifies CASSIQRGGLYEQYF.

This chain uses TRBV12-3 or TRBV12-4 with TRBJ1-1; D possibly corresponds to TRBD1 (5 bases). This CDR3 comprises 13 residues. V was trimmed by 7 bases and J by 5 bases, leaving 14 bases between them. CDR3 bases: TGTGCCAGCACTTCTTGGGGCTGGACTGAAGCTTTCTTT. Encoded protein: CASTSWGWTEAFF.

V usage is TRBV7-9 and J usage is TRBJ1-1; 10 bases are a match to TRBD1. CDR3 length: 18 amino acids. Germline V CDR1 and CDR2: SEHNR, FQNEAQ (reference sequence). Trimming at V came to 4 bases and at J to 1 base, leaving 12 bases not matched to a gene. The CDR3 bases are TGTGCCAGCAGCTCCCCCCGACAGGGGGCCCGATCGAACACTGAAGCTTTCTTT. Protein sequence: CASSSPRQGARSNTEAFF.

This chain links TRBV4-3 with TRBJ1-6; D call uncertain. Germline loops: CDR1 LGHNA, CDR2 YSLEER. The CDR3 has 14 amino acids. Trimming cost V 0 bases and J 7 bases, with 7 bases left between them. The CDR3 DNA reads as TGCGCCAGCAGCCAAGATACGAGAAATTCACCCCTCCACTTT. Protein: CASSQDTRNSPLHF.